This T cell receptor beta chain emerged from a study of beta chain features in type 1 diabetes. The study, taken as a whole, reports: It was possible that PCR favored shorter templates, equally so in patients and controls.

A remark on this clone: Its antigen remains unknown.

The trim removed 5 bases at V and 4 bases at J, leaving 8 bases unmatched. The CDR3 totals 15 residues. Germline values: CDR1 MNHEY, CDR2 SVGAGI. Each donor gave one heparinised blood draw averaging about 110 mL. cDNA synthesis used the whole RNA isolate, giving expressed TCRB sequences. The repertoire was sequenced with immunoSEQ multiplex PCR; TCRdb's copy has only in-frame clones and lacks some. The repertoire has 400,000 to 500,000 clones, more than 11% of them found once; the top ten carry roughly 0.035%. Specimen: naive CD4+ T cells from blood. The gene calls are TRBV6-5 and TRBJ2-1, with 7 bases that match TRBD1. The receptor was isolated from a man under 40 in good health. CDR3: CASSTGVGVYNEQFF. The CDR3 DNA reads as TGTGCCAGCAGTACAGGGGTGGGGGTGTACAATGAGCAGTTCTTC.